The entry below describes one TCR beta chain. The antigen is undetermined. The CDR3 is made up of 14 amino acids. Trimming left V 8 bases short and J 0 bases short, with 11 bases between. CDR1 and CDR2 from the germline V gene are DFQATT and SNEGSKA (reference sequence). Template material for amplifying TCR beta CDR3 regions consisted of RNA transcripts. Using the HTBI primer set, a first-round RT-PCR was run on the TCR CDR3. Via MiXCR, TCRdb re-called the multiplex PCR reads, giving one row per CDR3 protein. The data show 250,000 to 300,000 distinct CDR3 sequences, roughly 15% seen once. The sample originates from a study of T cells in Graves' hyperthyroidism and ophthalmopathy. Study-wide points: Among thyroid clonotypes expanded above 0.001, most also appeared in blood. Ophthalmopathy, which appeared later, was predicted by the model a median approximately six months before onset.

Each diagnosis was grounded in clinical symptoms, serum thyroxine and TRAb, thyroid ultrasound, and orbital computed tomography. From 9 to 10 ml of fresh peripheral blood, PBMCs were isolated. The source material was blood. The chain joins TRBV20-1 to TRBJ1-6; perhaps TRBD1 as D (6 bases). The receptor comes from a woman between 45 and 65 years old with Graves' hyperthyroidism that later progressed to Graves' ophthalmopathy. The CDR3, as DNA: TGCAGTTTAGAGGACAGCTCCTATAATTCACCCCTCCACTTT. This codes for CSLEDSSYNSPLHF.